The 14 T cell receptor beta chains presented below share a single source sample, sequenced in a study of radiation and T cells in renal cell carcinoma. Assay: immunoSEQ multiplex PCR; the TCRdb copy retains only in-frame clones and omits some. Of some 100,000 clones listed, under 90% were seen once; the top ten hold around 6.7%. Described time point: baseline pretreatment blood. The sample's treatment: 15 Gy SBRT to primary tumor, nephrectomy 4 weeks later. Material: blood, obtained from a patient whose treatment included radiotherapy and nephrectomy. The receptors originated from a man aged 60 to 69 with renal cell carcinoma.

The CDR3 reads CASSSGLEGSEQYF. CDR3 nucleotide sequence: TGTGCCAGCAGCTCGGGACTAGAAGGTTCGGAGCAGTACTTC. The rearrangement joins TRBV7-2 to TRBJ2-7; 8 nucleotides align to TRBD2. Germline CDR1 and CDR2: SGHTA and FQGNSA. This CDR3 spans 14 amino acids. With 4 bases clipped from V and 7 bases from J, the junction kept 9 bases outside the gene matches.

The J gene is TRBJ2-1, the V gene TRBV6-1; TRBD2 matches at 8 bases. V shed 5 bases and J 8 bases; nucleotides not matched to a gene: 11. This CDR3 spans 15 amino acids. In germline, CDR1 is MNHNS, CDR2 SASEGT. The CDR3 region has the DNA TGTGCCAGCAGTTGGGGACTAGGGGTCCCCGATGAGCAGTTCTTC. As protein: CASSWGLGVPDEQFF.

The V and J genes are TRBV7-9 and TRBJ2-7; 7 positions agree with TRBD1. Germline CDR1 and CDR2: SEHNR and FQNEAQ (reference sequence). V was clipped by 5 bases and J by 2 bases; unmatched bases: 12. The CDR3 has 16 amino acids. CDR3 in amino acids: CASSPSTGIPTYEQYF. CDR3 nucleotides: TGTGCCAGCAGCCCCTCGACAGGGATACCAACCTACGAGCAGTACTTC.

This rearrangement joins TRBV28 to TRBJ2-7; D not resolved. The CDR3 is 12 amino acids. The V end was cut by 6 bases, the J end by 3 bases, with 9 bases between. Per the germline V gene, CDR1 is MDHEN and CDR2 is SYDVKM. As DNA, the CDR3 is TGTGCCAGCAGCTATGCCCTCTACGAGCAGTACTTC. This codes for CASSYALYEQYF.

V usage is TRBV28 and J usage is TRBJ1-2; D may be TRBD1 (5 bases). From germline, CDR1 is MDHEN and CDR2 SYDVKM. V lost 8 bases to trimming and J lost 3 bases, with 16 bases between them. This CDR3 is 14 amino acids long. CDR3 region: CASGPTQGHYGYTF. The CDR3 nucleotides read TGTGCCAGCGGCCCCACTCAGGGTCACTATGGCTACACCTTC.

Comments on this clone: Other DNA sequences in this sample translate to the same CDR3. The chain carries TRBV7-2 and TRBJ2-3; D uncertain. The V gene's germline CDR1 is SGHTA and CDR2 FQGNSA. V was trimmed by 4 bases and J by 6 bases, leaving 8 bases between them. The CDR3 contains 12 residues. The DNA of the CDR3 is TGTGCCAGCAGCTCAGCTGCGGATACGCAGTATTTT. It yields the protein CASSSAADTQYF.

The gene calls are TRBV28 and TRBJ2-7; 7 positions agree with TRBD2. The CDR3 is made up of 15 amino acids. V shed 6 bases and J 1 base; nucleotides not matched to a gene: 9. The germline gives CDR1 MDHEN, CDR2 SYDVKM. DNA of the CDR3: TGTGCCAGCAGCGGGTTGCAGGGAGGGTCCTACGAGCAGTACTTC. This translates into CASSGLQGGSYEQYF.

This clone showed up just a few times. The genes are TRBV29-1 and TRBJ2-5, with TRBD1 identical over 8 bases. This CDR3 contains 16 residues. Unmatched junction bases numbered 11, after V lost 1 base and J lost 4 bases. Germline V CDR1 and CDR2: SQVTM, ANQGSEA. In DNA, the CDR3 is TGCAGCGTTGAAGGGACAGGGACTCTTTGGGGAGAGACCCAGTACTTC. Residues: CSVEGTGTLWGETQYF.

The rearrangement links TRBV19 to TRBJ1-5; TRBD1 matches at 8 bases. Germline V gives CDR1 LNHDA, CDR2 SQIVND (reference sequence). Trimming cost V 7 bases and J 11 bases; bases outside gene matches: 13. The CDR3 runs to 14 residues. The CDR3 bases are TGTGCCAGTACCCCGGGACAGGCAGGCAACTCCCAGCATTTT. Protein product: CASTPGQAGNSQHF.

The rearrangement links TRBV25-1 to TRBJ1-5, with a weak D call TRBD1 (5 bases). The germline gives CDR1 MGHDK, CDR2 SYGVNS. Trimming pared 8 bases from V and 2 bases from J, leaving 25 bases between. The CDR3 extends over 18 amino acids. CDR3 sequence (DNA): TGTGCCAGCCCCTACCAGGCAGGGAGGGATAAAGGCAATCAGCCCCAGCATTTT. Translated: CASPYQAGRDKGNQPQHF.

The V call is TRBV7-6, the J call TRBJ2-3, with 9 positions matching TRBD2. The V segment lost 5 bases and the J segment 4 bases; nucleotides outside the gene matches: 10. The CDR3 loop spans 16 amino acids. Germline V gene data show CDR1 as SGHVS and CDR2 as FNYEAQ. The CDR3 loop reads CASSLKLAGGADTQYF. The CDR3 DNA follows: TGTGCCAGCAGCCTTAAACTAGCGGGTGGGGCAGATACGCAGTATTTT.

This chain uses TRBV7-9 with TRBJ2-3; 8 positions agree with TRBD2. The trim removed 4 bases at V and 6 bases at J, leaving 12 bases unmatched. From germline, CDR1 is SEHNR and CDR2 FQNEAQ (reference sequence). This CDR3 has 16 residues. The CDR3 DNA sequence: TGTGCCAGCAGCTGGGGACTAGAGACTGGAAGGGATACGCAGTATTTT. The encoded protein is CASSWGLETGRDTQYF.

The CDR3: CASSPVRGRELFEQFF. CDR3 bases: TGTGCCAGCAGCCCAGTTCGGGGGCGGGAGTTGTTTGAGCAGTTCTTC. The chain employs TRBV11-2 and TRBJ2-1; D is perhaps TRBD2 (7 bases). Germline V gene data show CDR1 as SGHAT and CDR2 as FQNNGV. V was trimmed by 5 bases and J by 9 bases, leaving 23 bases between them. The CDR3 spans 16 residues.

The chain recombines TRBV28 with TRBJ1-1; 8 bases line up with TRBD1. Germline values: CDR1 MDHEN, CDR2 SYDVKM. The J segment lost 7 bases and the V segment lost 4 bases, leaving 20 bases of the junction unmatched. CDR3 length: 18 amino acids. CDR3 bases: TGTGCCAGCAGTTGCCCGACCCGGGACAGGATGCGAGAGGATGAAGCTTTCTTT. The encoded protein is CASSCPTRDRMREDEAFF.